Below, 2 T cell receptor beta chains from the same sample are listed, as sequenced in a study of T cell responses to AZD1222 COVID-19 vaccine. Here immunoSEQ multiplex PCR was the method, and the copy in TCRdb shows in-frame clones only, minus some. The data show 250,000 to 300,000 clones, approximately 94% seen once. Sequences were derived from peripheral blood, sampled 28 days after the second AZD1222 dose. These receptors came from an adult who received the AZD1222 COVID-19 vaccine.

V is TRBV28 and J is TRBJ2-6; D gene unclear. This CDR3 comprises 13 residues. Germline V gives CDR1 MDHEN, CDR2 SYDVKM. V gave up 1 base and J gave up 4 bases, with 2 bases separating them. The CDR3 DNA sequence: TGTGCCAGCAGTTTATCCGGGGCCAACGTCCTGACTTTC. This sequence encodes CASSLSGANVLTF. The entire variable domain, with the rest obtained from reference TRBV28 and TRBJ2-6, is as follows: DVKVTQSSRYLVKRTGEKVFLECVQDMDHENMFWYRQDPGLGLRLIYFSYDVKMKEKGDIPEGYSVSREKKERFSLILESASTNQTSMYLCASSLSGANVLTFGAGSRLTVL.

V gene TRBV28 combines with J gene TRBJ2-1; 9 nucleotides match TRBD2. Germline trimming cut 5 bases from V and 10 bases from J; bases unmatched to any gene: 15. The CDR3 runs 16 residues. Germline V gene data show CDR1 as MDHEN and CDR2 as SYDVKM. The CDR3: CASSVGGGRALREQFF. DNA for the CDR3: TGTGCCAGCAGTGTGGGGGGCGGGAGGGCCCTCAGAGAGCAGTTCTTC.